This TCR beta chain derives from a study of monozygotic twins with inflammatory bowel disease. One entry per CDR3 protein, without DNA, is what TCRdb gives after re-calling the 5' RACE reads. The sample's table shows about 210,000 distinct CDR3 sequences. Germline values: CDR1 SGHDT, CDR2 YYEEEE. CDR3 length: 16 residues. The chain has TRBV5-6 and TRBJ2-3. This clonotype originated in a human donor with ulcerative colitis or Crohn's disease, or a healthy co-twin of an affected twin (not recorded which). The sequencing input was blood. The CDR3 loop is CASRWSRWKSTDTQYF.